The 4 T cell receptor beta chains in this list originate from one sample, sequenced in a study of blood T cell repertoires in COVID-19. Assay: immunoSEQ multiplex PCR; the TCRdb copy retains only in-frame clones and omits some. The data hold about 76,000 clones, with 90% observed a single time. The sequenced sample was peripheral blood. These TCRs come from a man aged 45-60 years with acute or convalescent COVID-19.

The genes are TRBV2 and TRBJ2-5, with 11 bases fitting TRBD1. CDR1 and CDR2 from the germline V gene are SNHLY and FYNNEI. The V segment lost 6 bases and the J segment 9 bases; nucleotides outside the gene matches: 9. The CDR3 covers 14 residues. DNA for the CDR3: TGTGCCAGCAGATCGGACAGGGGGCCTCCCCCCCAGTACTTC. Its protein product is CASRSDRGPPPQYF. The entire variable domain, with the rest obtained from reference TRBV2 and TRBJ2-5, is as follows: EPEVTQTPSHQVTQMGQEVILRCVPISNHLYFYWYRQILGQKVEFLVSFYNNEISEKSEIFDDQFSVERPDGSNFTLKIRSTKLEDSAMYFCASRSDRGPPPQYFGPGTRLLVL.

The chain combines TRBV28 with TRBJ1-4; 7 nucleotides line up with TRBD1. CDR1 is MDHEN and CDR2 is SYDVKM in the germline V gene. The CDR3 totals 15 residues. J was trimmed by 8 bases and V by 2 bases; bases with no gene match: 8. The CDR3 loop reads CASSLLDRPREKLFF. Here the CDR3 DNA reads TGTGCCAGCAGTTTACTGGACAGGCCCCGCGAAAAACTGTTTTTT.

The chain has TRBV27 and TRBJ2-1; TRBD1 might be the D (5 bases). The germline V and J ends were trimmed by 6 bases and 5 bases, with 17 bases remaining between them. The CDR3 has 15 residues. Germline V gene lookup returns CDR1 MNHEY and CDR2 SMNVEV (reference sequence). As DNA, the CDR3 is TGTGCCAGCAGATTACGAGCTCTAGGGGACAATGAGCAGTTCTTC. Translating gives CASRLRALGDNEQFF.

The rearrangement uses TRBV10-3 and TRBJ1-4; weak D call: TRBD1 (6 bases). There are 15 residues in the CDR3. CDR1 is ENHRY, CDR2 SYGVKD, per germline. V was trimmed by 6 bases and J by 0 bases, leaving 11 bases between them. The CDR3 spells CAIRPDSATNEKLFF. CDR3 coding DNA: TGTGCCATCAGGCCGGACAGTGCAACTAATGAAAAACTGTTTTTT.